The entry below describes one T cell receptor (beta chain). As yet, its antigen is unknown. The protocol was immunoSEQ multiplex PCR, while the TCRdb copy is restricted to in-frame clones and leaves out a portion. Among around 160,000 clones listed, approximately 91% were seen once. The CDR3 runs 15 residues. The V gene lost 4 bases and the J gene lost 4 bases, with 17 bases spanning the gap. Per the germline V gene, CDR1 is MNHEY and CDR2 is SVGEGT. This specimen comes from a study of T cell responses to AZD1222 COVID-19 vaccine. General observations from the study: Regions 160-218 and 743-854 held dominance among vaccine-associated CD4 TCRs, which spanned spike. Targets within unmutated variant regions were reportedly found for nearly half of spike-specific TCRs. Recipients of two AZD1222 doses showed rising Spike-specific TCR breadth and depth.

The sequenced sample was peripheral blood, obtained on day 0 of AZD1222 vaccination. This chain connects TRBV6-2 or TRBV6-3 to TRBJ2-7; tentatively, D is TRBD2 (7 bases). The clonotype originates from an adult in good health. CDR3 protein: CASSWGGAGTYEQYF. The CDR3, as DNA: TGTGCCAGCAGTTGGGGGGGCGCGGGCACATACGAGCAGTACTTC.